This TCR beta chain is from a study of PD-L1 blockade in urothelial cancer. At the level of the study: Blood was analyzed 3 weeks (second dose) and 6 weeks after treatment start.

Produced via immunoSEQ multiplex PCR; TCRdb's table is partial and in-frame only. In the table there are tens of thousands of clones, about 88% of which are singletons. The V and J ends lost 7 bases and 0 bases respectively, with 18 bases between them. Germline CDR1 is LNHDA and CDR2 is SQIVND (reference sequence). There are 17 residues in the CDR3. The sequences come from PBMCs, collected around atezolizumab (anti-PD-L1) treatment. This sequence was found in a man in his fifties with urothelial cancer. The genes are TRBV19 and TRBJ1-4, with D possibly being TRBD1 (6 bases). The CDR3, as DNA: TGTGCCAGTACTATCCAGGGGCCGTCTGCAACTAATGAAAAACTGTTTTTT. It specifies CASTIQGPSATNEKLFF.